This T cell receptor beta chain was sequenced for a study of CDR3 diversity in severe acne. TCRdb reanalysed the PCR reads using MiXCR and keeps one entry per CDR3 protein. The table includes fewer than 100,000 distinct CDR3 sequences, around 49% detected once. This clonotype was observed a single time. This CDR3 contains 15 residues. The source of this sequence is a male donor in good health, without acne. The chain carries TRBV12-3 or TRBV12-4 and TRBJ2-5, with TRBD2 matching 8 bases. TRBJ2-1 explains the end of the DNA better; the J call may be wrong. Input material: blood. The CDR3 DNA sequence: TGTGCCAGCAGTTTAGGTAGCGGGAAATACAATGAGCAGTTCTTC. Protein: CASSLGSGKYNEQFF.